Listed below are T cell receptor beta chains from one sample, sequenced in a study of T cells after yellow fever vaccination. One entry per CDR3 protein, called by TCRdb with MiXCR from the 5' RACE reads. The sample has about 320,000 distinct CDR3 sequences; 3.5% to 4.5% are singletons. Source: PBMCs, taken 15 days after the yellow fever booster vaccination. All receptors derive from a man younger than 30 who received the YFV17D yellow fever vaccine. CDR3s include the opening cysteine and the closing phenylalanine or tryptophan. D genes are given only for firm matches.

V,J,D,CDR3
TRBV6-2/TRBV6-3,TRBJ2-7,NA,CASTWTATYEQYF
TRBV30,TRBJ2-6,NA,CAWRNTASGANVLTF
TRBV2,TRBJ1-5,NA,CASSPEKVQPQHF
TRBV7-3,TRBJ2-3,NA,CASSSGSYTQYF
TRBV5-1,TRBJ2-3,TRBD2,CASSPGLAGSTDTQYF
TRBV6-5,TRBJ2-1,TRBD2,CASSFPTSGGSYNEQFF
TRBV7-3,TRBJ1-1,NA,CASSLGRRNTEAFF
TRBV12-3/TRBV12-4,TRBJ2-2,NA,CASSLRGALTGELFF
TRBV7-3,TRBJ2-1,TRBD1,CASSADRASYNEQFF
TRBV10-2,TRBJ1-1,NA,CASSGRGGVNTEAFF
TRBV5-1,TRBJ2-5,NA,CASSSEKDYQETQYF
TRBV24-1,TRBJ2-1,NA,CATSDPSEGSSYNEQFF
TRBV4-1,TRBJ1-2,NA,CASSQDAGRDYGYTF
TRBV5-6,TRBJ1-5,NA,CASSLDARDNQPQHF
TRBV7-2,TRBJ1-3,NA,CASSLGGSGSGNTIYF
TRBV21-1,TRBJ2-1,NA,CASSKQGANYNEQFF
TRBV4-3,TRBJ2-1,NA,CASSHGIYNEQFF
TRBV7-6,TRBJ1-4,NA,CASSSETVGEKLFF
TRBV6-2/TRBV6-3,TRBJ1-1,NA,CASSISSEAFF
TRBV7-9,TRBJ2-5,NA,CASSSRTLQETQYF
TRBV7-6,TRBJ2-1,NA,CASSFRWGAEQFF
TRBV5-5,TRBJ1-1,TRBD1,CASSSRGQTEAFF
TRBV5-1,TRBJ1-1,NA,CASSFYGYTEAFF
TRBV20-1,TRBJ1-2,NA,CSASTQFNYGYTF
TRBV5-1,TRBJ2-5,NA,CASSLGPSEETQYF
TRBV28,TRBJ1-1,NA,CASIRQALVDVMNTEAFF
TRBV7-8,TRBJ2-2,NA,CASSSDTGELFF
TRBV18,TRBJ1-5,TRBD1,CASSPGSGTGVIQPQHF
TRBV5-1,TRBJ2-3,TRBD2,CASSSGNLAGVGDTQYF
TRBV5-1,TRBJ2-7,NA,CASSFQGPSSDYEQYF
TRBV6-5,TRBJ2-3,TRBD1,CASSYSGTGFTDTQYF
TRBV7-9,TRBJ1-2,NA,CASSLRDSYGYTF
TRBV20-1,TRBJ2-2,NA,CSALPTISNTGELFF
TRBV28,TRBJ1-2,NA,CASSPPAGEEGYTF
TRBV2,TRBJ2-1,TRBD2,CASISGGINEQFF
TRBV7-9,TRBJ2-5,NA,CASSLRSGWETQYF
TRBV7-9,TRBJ1-1,NA,CASSSKYRLSEAFF
TRBV12-3/TRBV12-4,TRBJ1-1,NA,CASGSGWTEAFF
TRBV27,TRBJ2-1,TRBD2,CASSTSGGFNEQFF
TRBV28,TRBJ1-1,NA,CASSRFPGDWTEAFF
TRBV9,TRBJ2-1,NA,CASNRNWGNEQFF
TRBV6-5,TRBJ1-2,TRBD1,CASMRLQGSTGGYTF
TRBV7-7,TRBJ1-2,NA,CAIGLPYGYTF
TRBV9,TRBJ1-4,NA,CASSVEGVANEKLFF
TRBV18,TRBJ2-1,NA,CASSPISYNEQFF
TRBV5-6,TRBJ2-3,TRBD2,CASSRTAGAGTQYF
TRBV6-2/TRBV6-3,TRBJ1-5,TRBD1,CASSSLDRGDNQPQHF
TRBV7-9,TRBJ2-7,TRBD1,CASSSGTGNTYEQYF
TRBV7-2,TRBJ2-7,TRBD1,CASSPGQGFFSEQYF
TRBV5-1,TRBJ1-2,NA,CASSLTPGVNYGYTF